The sequence of this T cell receptor beta chain was determined in a study of shared T cell receptors in the human thymus. The CDR3 sequence is 13 residues long. Germline CDR1 and CDR2: MDHEN and SYDVKM. The trim removed 2 bases at V and 10 bases at J, leaving 3 bases unmatched. The repertoire was sequenced with immunoSEQ multiplex PCR; TCRdb's copy has only in-frame clones and lacks some. This table has hundreds of thousands of clones, 70% to 90% appearing once. These same data were also listed under a study on human thymus T cells. This second report adds: The donor group consisted of healthy Finnish infants who were having corrective surgery for congenital heart defects. Resections that were taken during corrective heart surgery supplied the thymus tissue. Thymic and blood repertoires appeared to show biased V and J gene usage. What related research reported was that thymic repertoires overlapped highly among unrelated individuals.

The receptor was isolated from a boy less than two years old with a congenital heart defect. Sequenced: thymocytes. V is TRBV28 and J is TRBJ1-4; TRBD1 aligns across 8 bases. CDR3: CASSLQGAGKLFF. The CDR3 DNA reads TGTGCCAGCAGTTTACAGGGGGCTGGAAAACTGTTTTTT.